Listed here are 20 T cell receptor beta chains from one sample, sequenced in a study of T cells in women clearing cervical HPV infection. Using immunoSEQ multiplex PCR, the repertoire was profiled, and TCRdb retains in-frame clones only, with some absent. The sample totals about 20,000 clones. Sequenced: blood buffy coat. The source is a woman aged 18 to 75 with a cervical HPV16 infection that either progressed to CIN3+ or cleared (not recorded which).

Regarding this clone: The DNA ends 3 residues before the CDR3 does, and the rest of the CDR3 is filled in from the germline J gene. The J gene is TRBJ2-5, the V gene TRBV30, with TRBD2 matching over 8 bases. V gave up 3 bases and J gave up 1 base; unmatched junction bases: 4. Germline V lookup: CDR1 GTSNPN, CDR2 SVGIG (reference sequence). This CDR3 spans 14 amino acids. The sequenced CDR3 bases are TGTGCCTGGAGCCTCGGGGGGGCCCAAGAGACC. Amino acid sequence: CAWSLGGAQET. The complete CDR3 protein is CAWSLGGAQETQYF. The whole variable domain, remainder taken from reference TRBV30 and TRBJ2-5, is SQTIHQWPATLVQPVGSPLSLECTVEGTSNPNLYWYRQAAGRGLQLLFYSVGIGQISSEVPQNLSASRPQDRQFILSSKKLLLSDSGFYLCAWSLGGAQETQYFGPGTRLLVL.

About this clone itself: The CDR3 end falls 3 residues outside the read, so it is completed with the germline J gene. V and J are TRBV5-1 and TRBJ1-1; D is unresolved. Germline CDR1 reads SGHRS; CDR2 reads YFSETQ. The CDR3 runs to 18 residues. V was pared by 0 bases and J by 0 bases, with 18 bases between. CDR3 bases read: TGCGCCAGCAGCTTGGGTTTACGGACTTCTCCCCTGAACACTGAA. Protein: CASSLGLRTSPLNTE. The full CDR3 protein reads CASSLGLRTSPLNTEAFF.

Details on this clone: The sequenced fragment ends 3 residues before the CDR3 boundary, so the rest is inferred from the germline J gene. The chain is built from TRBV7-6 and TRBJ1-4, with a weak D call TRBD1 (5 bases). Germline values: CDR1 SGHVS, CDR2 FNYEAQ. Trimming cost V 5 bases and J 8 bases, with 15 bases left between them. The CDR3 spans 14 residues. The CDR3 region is CASSEGIGEEKLFF. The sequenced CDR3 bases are TGTGCCAGCAGCGAGGGGATTGGGGAGGAAAAA.

This CDR3 reads CASSAGQGSTYEQYF. The sequenced CDR3 bases are TGTGCCAGCAGTGCAGGACAGGGTAGCACCTACGAG. The rearrangement joins TRBV6-1 to TRBJ2-7, with 8 positions matching TRBD1. The read ends 3 residues early relative to the CDR3; the germline J gene fills the gap. The CDR3 is made up of 15 amino acids. Germline V gene sequence: CDR1 MNHNS, CDR2 SASEGT. V was pared by 4 bases and J by 2 bases, with 7 bases of the junction left unmatched.

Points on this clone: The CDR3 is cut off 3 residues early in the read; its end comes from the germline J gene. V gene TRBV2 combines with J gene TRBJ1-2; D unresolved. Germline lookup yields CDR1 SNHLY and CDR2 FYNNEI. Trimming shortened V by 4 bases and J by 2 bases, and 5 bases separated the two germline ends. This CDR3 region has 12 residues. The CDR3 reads CASSGLNYGYTF. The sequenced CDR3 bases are TGTGCCAGCAGTGGGCTCAACTATGGC. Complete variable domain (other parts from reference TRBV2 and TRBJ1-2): EPEVTQTPSHQVTQMGQEVILRCVPISNHLYFYWYRQILGQKVEFLVSFYNNEISEKSEIFDDQFSVERPDGSNFTLKIRSTKLEDSAMYFCASSGLNYGYTFGSGTRLTVV.

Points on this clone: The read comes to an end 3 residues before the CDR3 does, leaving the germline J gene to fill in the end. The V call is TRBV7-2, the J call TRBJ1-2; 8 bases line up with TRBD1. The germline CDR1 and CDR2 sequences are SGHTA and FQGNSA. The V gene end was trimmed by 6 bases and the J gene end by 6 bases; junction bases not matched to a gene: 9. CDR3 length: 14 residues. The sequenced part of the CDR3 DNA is TGTGCCAGCAGACTGGACAGGGCAAAGAATGGC. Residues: CASRLDRAKNG. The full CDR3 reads CASRLDRAKNGYTF.

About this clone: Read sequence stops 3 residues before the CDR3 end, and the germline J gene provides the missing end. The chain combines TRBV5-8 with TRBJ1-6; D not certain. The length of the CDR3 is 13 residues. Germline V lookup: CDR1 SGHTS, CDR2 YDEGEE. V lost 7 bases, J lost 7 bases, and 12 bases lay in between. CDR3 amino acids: CASSLVANSPLHF. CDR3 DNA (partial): TGTGCCAGCTCGCTAGTCGCAAATTCACCC.

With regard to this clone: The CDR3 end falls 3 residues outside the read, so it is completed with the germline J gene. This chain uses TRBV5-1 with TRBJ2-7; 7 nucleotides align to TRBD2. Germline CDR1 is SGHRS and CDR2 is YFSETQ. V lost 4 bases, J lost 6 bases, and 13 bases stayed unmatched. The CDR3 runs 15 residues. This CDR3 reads CASSGGWTGLGEQYF. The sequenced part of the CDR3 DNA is TGCGCCAGCAGCGGGGGTTGGACCGGACTAGGCGAG.

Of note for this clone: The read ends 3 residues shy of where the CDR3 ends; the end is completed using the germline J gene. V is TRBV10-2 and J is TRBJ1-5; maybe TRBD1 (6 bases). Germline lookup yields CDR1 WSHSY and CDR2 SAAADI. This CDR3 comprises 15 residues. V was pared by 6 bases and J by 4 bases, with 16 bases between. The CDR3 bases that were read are TGCGCCAGCAGCCCCACAGGGTTAAGAAATCAGCCC. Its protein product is CASSPTGLRNQP. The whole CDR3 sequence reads CASSPTGLRNQPQHF.

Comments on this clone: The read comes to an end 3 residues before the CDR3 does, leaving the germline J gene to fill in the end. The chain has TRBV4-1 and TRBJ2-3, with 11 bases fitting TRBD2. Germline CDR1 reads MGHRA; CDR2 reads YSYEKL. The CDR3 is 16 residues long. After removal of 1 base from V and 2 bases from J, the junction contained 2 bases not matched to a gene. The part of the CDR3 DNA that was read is TGCGCCAGCAGCCAAGCGACTAGCGGGGTCACAGATACG. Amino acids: CASSQATSGVTDT. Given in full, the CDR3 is CASSQATSGVTDTQYF.

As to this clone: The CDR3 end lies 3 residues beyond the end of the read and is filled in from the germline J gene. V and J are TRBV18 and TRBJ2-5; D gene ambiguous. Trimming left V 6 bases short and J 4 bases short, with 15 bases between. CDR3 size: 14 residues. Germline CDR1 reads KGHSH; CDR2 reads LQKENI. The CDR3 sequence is CASSPFASGETQYF. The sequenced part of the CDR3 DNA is TGTGCCAGCTCGCCATTTGCTTCCGGAGAGACC.

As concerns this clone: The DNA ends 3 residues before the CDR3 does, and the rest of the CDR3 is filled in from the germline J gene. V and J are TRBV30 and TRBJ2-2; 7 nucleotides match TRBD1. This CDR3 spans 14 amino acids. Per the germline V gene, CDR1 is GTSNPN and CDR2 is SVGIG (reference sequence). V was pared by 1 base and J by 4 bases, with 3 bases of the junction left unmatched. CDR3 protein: CAWSETGITGELFF. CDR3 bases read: TGTGCCTGGAGTGAGACAGGGATCACCGGGGAG.

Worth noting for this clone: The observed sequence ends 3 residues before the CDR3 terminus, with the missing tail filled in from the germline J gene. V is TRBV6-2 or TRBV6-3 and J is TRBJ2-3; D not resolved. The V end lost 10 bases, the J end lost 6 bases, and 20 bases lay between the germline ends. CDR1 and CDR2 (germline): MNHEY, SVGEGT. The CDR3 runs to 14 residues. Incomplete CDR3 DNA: TGTGCCACCGGTCGGCCCGAACAGAGGGATACG. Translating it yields CATGRPEQRDT. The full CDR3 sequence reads CATGRPEQRDTQYF.

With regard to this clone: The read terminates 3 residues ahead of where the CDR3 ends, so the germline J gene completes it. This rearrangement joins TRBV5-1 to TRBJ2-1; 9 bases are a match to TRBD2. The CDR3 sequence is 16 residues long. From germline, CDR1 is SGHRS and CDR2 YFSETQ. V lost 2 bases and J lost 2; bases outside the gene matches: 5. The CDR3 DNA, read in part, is TGCGCCAGCAGCTTCGGCGGGGGGGCCGCCTACAATGAG. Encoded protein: CASSFGGGAAYNE. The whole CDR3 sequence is CASSFGGGAAYNEQFF. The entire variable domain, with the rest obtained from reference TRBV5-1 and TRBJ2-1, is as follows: KAGVTQTPRYLIKTRGQQVTLSCSPISGHRSVSWYQQTPGQGLQFLFEYFSETQRNKGNFPGRFSGRQFSNSRSEMNVSTLELGDSALYLCASSFGGGAAYNEQFFGPGTRLTVL.

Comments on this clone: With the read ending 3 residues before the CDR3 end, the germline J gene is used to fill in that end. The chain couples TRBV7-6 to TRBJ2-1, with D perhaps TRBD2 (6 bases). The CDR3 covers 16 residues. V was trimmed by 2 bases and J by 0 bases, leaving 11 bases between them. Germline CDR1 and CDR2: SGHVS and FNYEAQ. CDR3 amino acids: CASSLLGGSSYNEQFF. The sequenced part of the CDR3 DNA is TGTGCCAGCAGCTTACTGGGGGGTTCCTCCTACAATGAG. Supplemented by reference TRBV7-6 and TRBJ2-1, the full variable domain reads GAGVSQSPRYKVTKRGQDVALRCDPISGHVSLYWYRQALGQGPEFLTYFNYEAQQDKSGLPNDRFSAERPEGSISTLTIQRTEQRDSAMYRCASSLLGGSSYNEQFFGPGTRLTVL.

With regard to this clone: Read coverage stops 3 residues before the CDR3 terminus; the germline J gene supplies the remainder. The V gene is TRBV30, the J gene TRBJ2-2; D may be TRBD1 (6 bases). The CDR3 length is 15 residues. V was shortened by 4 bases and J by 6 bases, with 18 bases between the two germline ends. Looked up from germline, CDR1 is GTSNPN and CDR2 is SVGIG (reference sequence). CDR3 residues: CAWKRWQGMAGELFF. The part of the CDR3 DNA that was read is TGTGCCTGGAAACGGTGGCAGGGGATGGCCGGGGAG.

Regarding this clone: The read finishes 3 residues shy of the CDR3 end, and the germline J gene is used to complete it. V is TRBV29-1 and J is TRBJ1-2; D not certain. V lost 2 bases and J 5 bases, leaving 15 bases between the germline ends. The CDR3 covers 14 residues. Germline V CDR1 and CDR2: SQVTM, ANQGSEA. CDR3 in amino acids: CSVEKGPDGYGYTF. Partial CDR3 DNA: TGCAGCGTTGAAAAAGGTCCTGACGGGTATGGC.

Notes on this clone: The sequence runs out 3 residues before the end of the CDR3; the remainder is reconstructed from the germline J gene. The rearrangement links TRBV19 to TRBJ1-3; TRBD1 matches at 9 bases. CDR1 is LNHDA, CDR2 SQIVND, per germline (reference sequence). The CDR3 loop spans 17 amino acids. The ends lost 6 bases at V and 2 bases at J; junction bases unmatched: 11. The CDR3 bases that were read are TGTGCCAGTAGGCAAGGGGACAGGGACTCACCTGGAAACACC. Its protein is CASRQGDRDSPGNT. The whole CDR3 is CASRQGDRDSPGNTIYF.

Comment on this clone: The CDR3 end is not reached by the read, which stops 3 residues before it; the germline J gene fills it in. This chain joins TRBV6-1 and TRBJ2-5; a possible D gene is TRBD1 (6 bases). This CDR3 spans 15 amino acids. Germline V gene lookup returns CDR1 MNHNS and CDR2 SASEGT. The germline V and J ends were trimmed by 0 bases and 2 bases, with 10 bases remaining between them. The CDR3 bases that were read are TGTGCCAGCAGTGAAGCCCTTCAGGGGCAAGAGACC. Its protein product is CASSEALQGQET. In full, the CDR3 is CASSEALQGQETQYF.

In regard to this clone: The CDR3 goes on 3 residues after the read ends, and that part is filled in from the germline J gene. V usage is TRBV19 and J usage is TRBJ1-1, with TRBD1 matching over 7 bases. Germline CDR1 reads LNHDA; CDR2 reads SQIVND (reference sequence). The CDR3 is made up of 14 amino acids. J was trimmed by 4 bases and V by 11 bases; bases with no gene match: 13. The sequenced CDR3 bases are TGTGCCTCTGACCAGACAGGGAGTATCACTGAA. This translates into CASDQTGSITE. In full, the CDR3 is CASDQTGSITEAFF.